This T cell receptor beta chain derives from a study of T-cell memory formation after mild COVID-19. The wider study: The study found TCR clusters largely donor specific.

The CDR3 contains 14 residues. Germline-derived CDR1 and CDR2 are SQVTM and ANQGSEA. Unmatched junction bases numbered 9, after V lost 5 bases and J lost 5 bases. Remarks on this clonotype: Its cognate antigen is unknown.

Broader study findings: Mainly in CM and EM were contracting CD4+ clones; CD8+ were in EMRA. CD4/CD8 balance held among clones contracting day 15 to 85, and later expanders leaned CD4+. The finding that pre-infection memory included some responding clones suggested that cross-reactive memory joined.

One entry per CDR3 protein results from TCRdb running MiXCR on the 5' RACE reads. The profile shows 350,000 to 550,000 distinct CDR3 sequences, about a sixth of them singletons. The sample was PBMCs or a T cell subset sorted from them (not recorded which). This sequence was found in a man between 18 and 29 years old who had mild COVID-19 (a few samples of this study predate the infection). Cell type and time point are not known. The chain recombines TRBV29-1 with TRBJ2-3, with 8 bases fitting TRBD2. The CDR3 sequence: CSVFKRGRVDTQYF. In nucleotides, the CDR3 is TGCAGCGTTTTCAAGCGGGGGAGAGTAGATACGCAGTATTTT.